This T cell receptor (beta chain) was found in a study of Ad26.COV2.S vaccination and SARS-CoV-2 variants. As for the study in general: Once, or twice with 56 days between doses, Ad26.COV2.S was given intramuscularly.

A remark on this clone: Antigen unknown.

Germline V gene lookup returns CDR1 SGHNT and CDR2 YENEEA. The CDR3 totals 14 residues. The ends were cut back, 1 base at V and 7 bases at J, with 11 bases in the middle. Treatment specified: about 20 received Ad26.COV2.S at low or high dose, single or two shots; roughly five received placebo; per-sample allocation not given. At day 63 after the first vaccine or placebo injection, samples were drawn. Ad26 vector vaccine expressed Wuhan-strain SARS-CoV-2 spike. Generated by immunoSEQ multiplex PCR, the TCRdb table keeps only in-frame clones and is missing some. Here the sample spans 350,000 to 450,000 clones, 89% being singletons. Study-wide results and caveats: There was a possibility that the TCR breadth and depth analyses underestimated total T cell responses.

The chain joins TRBV11-3 to TRBJ2-4, with D perhaps TRBD2 (6 bases). This TCR derives from a person aged 18-60 years who received the Ad26.COV2.S COVID-19 vaccine or a placebo. Sequences were derived from peripheral blood, sampled in a trial of Ad26.COV2.S vaccine versus placebo. Here the CDR3 reads CASSLGGGGNIQYF. In DNA form, the CDR3 reads TGTGCCAGCAGCTTAGGGGGAGGAGGGAACATTCAGTACTTC.